Listed below are T cell receptor beta chains from one sample, sequenced in a study of cytomegalovirus exposure and HLA in healthy donors. The data were produced by immunoSEQ multiplex PCR, yet TCRdb's version contains in-frame clones alone and is incomplete. The sample includes 80,000 to 100,000 clones, 79% of them seen just once. Sequencing input: PBMCs. Source of these receptors: a male donor in good health and CMV-seropositive. Each CDR3 is given with its conserved first and last residue. The order of the fields is J gene, clone size, V gene, D gene, CDR3 DNA, CDR3 protein. D genes are given only for firm matches. Only part of the rows carry a size: once, few, many, or a class if the clone is expanded.

J: TRBJ2-3; size: few; V: TRBV27; D: .; DNA: TGTGCCAGCAGTTTCCGACGGTCTCAGGGTACGCAGTATTTT; CDR3: CASSFRRSQGTQYF
J: TRBJ1-2; size: .; V: TRBV6-4; D: .; DNA: TGTGCCAGCAGTGACGGGCCGCCAGGCTATGGCTACACCTTC; CDR3: CASSDGPPGYGYTF
J: TRBJ1-1; size: .; V: TRBV4-3; D: .; DNA: TGCGCCAGCAGCCAAGTGGGGAGCCCGAACACTGAAGCTTTCTTT; CDR3: CASSQVGSPNTEAFF
J: TRBJ1-2; size: .; V: TRBV30; D: TRBD1; DNA: TGTGCCTGGAGTAAGGGACAGAACTATGGCTACACCTTC; CDR3: CAWSKGQNYGYTF
J: TRBJ2-3; size: .; V: TRBV6-1; D: TRBD1; DNA: TGTGCCAGCAGTAGCGGACAGGGGAACACAGATACGCAGTATTTT; CDR3: CASSSGQGNTDTQYF
J: TRBJ2-5; size: .; V: TRBV29-1; D: TRBD1; DNA: TGCAGCGTTGAAGAGGACAGGTTAGGAGAGACCCAGTACTTC; CDR3: CSVEEDRLGETQYF
J: TRBJ1-1; size: few; V: TRBV30; D: .; DNA: TGTGCCTGGTCCGCGTCGTCGATGAACACTGAAGCTTTCTTT; CDR3: CAWSASSMNTEAFF
J: TRBJ2-4; size: .; V: TRBV11-2; D: .; DNA: TGTGCCAGCAGTCCAGGGCTAGCCAAAAACATTCAGTACTTC; CDR3: CASSPGLAKNIQYF
J: TRBJ1-5; size: few; V: TRBV6-5; D: TRBD1; DNA: TGTGCCAGCAGTTACGCAGACAGGGGTCAGCCCCAGCATTTT; CDR3: CASSYADRGQPQHF
J: TRBJ2-2; size: .; V: TRBV19; D: .; DNA: TGTGCCAGTAGTCTTCAGGGAAACACCGGGGAGCTGTTTTTT; CDR3: CASSLQGNTGELFF
J: TRBJ1-1; size: .; V: TRBV9; D: TRBD1; DNA: TGTGCCAGCAGCTCCCGGGACAGGGGTGGAATAACTGAAGCTTTCTTT; CDR3: CASSSRDRGGITEAFF
J: TRBJ2-1; size: .; V: TRBV4-1; D: TRBD1; DNA: TGCGCCAGCAGCCAAGAACCGGACAGGGCCTCCTACAATGAGCAGTTCTTC; CDR3: CASSQEPDRASYNEQFF
J: TRBJ2-1; size: .; V: TRBV15; D: TRBD2; DNA: TGTGCCACCAGCAGAGTTCTAGCGGGCGCTTACAATGAGCAGTTCTTC; CDR3: CATSRVLAGAYNEQFF
J: TRBJ1-1; size: .; V: TRBV14; D: .; DNA: TGTGCCAGCAGCCAAGAGAGCAAGAACACTGAAGCTTTCTTT; CDR3: CASSQESKNTEAFF
J: TRBJ2-5; size: .; V: TRBV2; D: .; DNA: TGTGCCAGCAACGACAGAAAACAAGAGACCCAGTACTTC; CDR3: CASNDRKQETQYF
J: TRBJ1-6; size: .; V: TRBV4-1; D: .; DNA: TGCGCCAGCAGCCAAGGCCAGGGTTGGAATTCACCCCTCCACTTT; CDR3: CASSQGQGWNSPLHF
J: TRBJ2-5; size: .; V: TRBV6-5; D: TRBD1; DNA: TGTGCCAGCAGCAAGGGACAGGGAGAGCAGTACTTC; CDR3: CASSKGQGEQYF
J: TRBJ1-5; size: .; V: TRBV19; D: TRBD1; DNA: TGTGCCAGTAGTAGTCCCCCAGGGGGCCATCAGCCCCAGCATTTT; CDR3: CASSSPPGGHQPQHF
J: TRBJ1-4; size: .; V: TRBV6-5; D: TRBD1; DNA: TGTGCCAGCAGTCAGACAGGGGTGAGAGAAAAACTGTTTTTT; CDR3: CASSQTGVREKLFF
J: TRBJ1-4; size: .; V: TRBV7-9; D: .; DNA: TGTGCCAGCAGCGACCAGGCTGGGCCACGCCGAAGAGAAAAACTGTTTTTT; CDR3: CASSDQAGPRRREKLFF
J: TRBJ1-4; size: few; V: TRBV6-5; D: TRBD1; DNA: TGTGCCAGCAAGAACCAGGGGGAAGGAAGAGAAAAACTGTTTTTT; CDR3: CASKNQGEGREKLFF
J: TRBJ2-3; size: .; V: TRBV5-1; D: .; DNA: TGCGCCAGCAAGGGGGGGACTAGCACAGATACGCAGTATTTT; CDR3: CASKGGTSTDTQYF
J: TRBJ2-1; size: .; V: TRBV4-2; D: TRBD2; DNA: TGTGCCAGCAGCCATACCTCCGGGACTAGGGGCTACAATGAGCAGTTCTTC; CDR3: CASSHTSGTRGYNEQFF
J: TRBJ1-3; size: .; V: TRBV13; D: .; DNA: TGTGCCAGCAGCCTTGGTGTTCACTACTCTGGAAACACCATATATTTT; CDR3: CASSLGVHYSGNTIYF
J: TRBJ1-2; size: once; V: TRBV25-1; D: .; DNA: TGTGCCAGCAGTGAATGGAATTTTTGGGGGGGCGGTGGCTACACCTTC; CDR3: CASSEWNFWGGGGYTF
J: TRBJ2-7; size: few; V: TRBV27; D: .; DNA: TGTGCCAGCAGAAGGCAGGGGCCCTACGAGCAGTACTTC; CDR3: CASRRQGPYEQYF
J: TRBJ1-1; size: .; V: TRBV7-9; D: TRBD1; DNA: TGTGCCAGCAGCTTTGGACAGGCTGAAGCTTTCTTT; CDR3: CASSFGQAEAFF
J: TRBJ1-6; size: .; V: TRBV14; D: .; DNA: TGTGCCAGCAGCCAGTATACAGGAAATTCACCCCTCCACTTT; CDR3: CASSQYTGNSPLHF
J: TRBJ2-7; size: once; V: TRBV4-1; D: TRBD1; DNA: TGCGCCAGCAGCCGCCGGACAGGGGATAACTACGAGCAGTACTTC; CDR3: CASSRRTGDNYEQYF
J: TRBJ2-5; size: .; V: TRBV28; D: .; DNA: TGTGCCAGCAGTTTAGCCAGAGAGACCCAGTACTTC; CDR3: CASSLARETQYF
J: TRBJ1-1; size: .; V: TRBV9; D: .; DNA: TGTGCCAGCAGCGTTCTATACAGGGCTGAAGCTTTCTTT; CDR3: CASSVLYRAEAFF
J: TRBJ2-3; size: .; V: TRBV7-2; D: .; DNA: TGTGCCAGCAGCTCCCTGGGGGGAAGAGGACGGAGAGATACGCAGTATTTT; CDR3: CASSSLGGRGRRDTQYF